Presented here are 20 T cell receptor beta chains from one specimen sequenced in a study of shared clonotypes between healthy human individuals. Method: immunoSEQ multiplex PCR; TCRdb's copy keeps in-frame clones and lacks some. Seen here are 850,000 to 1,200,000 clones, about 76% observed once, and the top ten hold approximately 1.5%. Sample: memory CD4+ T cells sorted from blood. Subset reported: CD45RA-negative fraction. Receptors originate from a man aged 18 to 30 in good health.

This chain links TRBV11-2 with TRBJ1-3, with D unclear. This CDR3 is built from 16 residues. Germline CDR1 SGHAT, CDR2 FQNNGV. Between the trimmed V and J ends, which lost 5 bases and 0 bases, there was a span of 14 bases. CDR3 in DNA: TGTGCCAGCAGCCCGGGAGGGCTTAGCTCTGGAAACACCATATATTTT. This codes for CASSPGGLSSGNTIYF.

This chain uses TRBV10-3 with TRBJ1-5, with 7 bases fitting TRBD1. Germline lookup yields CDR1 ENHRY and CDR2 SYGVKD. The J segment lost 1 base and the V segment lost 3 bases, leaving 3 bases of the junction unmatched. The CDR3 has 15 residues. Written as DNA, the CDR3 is TGTGCCATCAGTGAAGGGGGCGGCAGCAATCAGCCCCAGCATTTT. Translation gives CAISEGGGSNQPQHF.

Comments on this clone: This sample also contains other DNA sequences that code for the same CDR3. The CDR3 DNA is TGTGCCAGCAGTGGGCGAACGAATCAGCCCCAGCATTTT. As protein: CASSGRTNQPQHF. The V call is TRBV2, the J call TRBJ1-5; D gene ambiguous. Per the germline V gene, CDR1 is SNHLY and CDR2 is FYNNEI. The germline V and J ends were trimmed by 4 bases and 4 bases, with 8 bases remaining between them. CDR3 length: 13 residues.

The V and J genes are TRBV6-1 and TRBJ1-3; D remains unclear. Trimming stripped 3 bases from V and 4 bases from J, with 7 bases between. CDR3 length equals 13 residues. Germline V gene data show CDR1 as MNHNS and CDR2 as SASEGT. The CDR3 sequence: CASSDGAGNTIYF. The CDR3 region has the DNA TGTGCCAGCAGTGACGGTGCCGGAAACACCATATATTTT.

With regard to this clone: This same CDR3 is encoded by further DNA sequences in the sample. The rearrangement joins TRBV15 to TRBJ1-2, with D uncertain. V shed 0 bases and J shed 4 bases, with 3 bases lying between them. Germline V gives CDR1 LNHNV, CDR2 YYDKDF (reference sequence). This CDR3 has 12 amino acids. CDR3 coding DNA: TGTGCCACCAGCAGAGAGTCCTATGGCTACACCTTC. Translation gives CATSRESYGYTF.

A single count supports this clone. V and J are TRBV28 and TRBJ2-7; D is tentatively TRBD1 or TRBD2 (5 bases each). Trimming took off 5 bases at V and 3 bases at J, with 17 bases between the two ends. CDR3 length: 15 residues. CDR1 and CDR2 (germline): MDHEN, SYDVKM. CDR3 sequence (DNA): TGTGCCAGCAGTGCACGGGACCGGCGGGTCTACGAGCAGTACTTC. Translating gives CASSARDRRVYEQYF.

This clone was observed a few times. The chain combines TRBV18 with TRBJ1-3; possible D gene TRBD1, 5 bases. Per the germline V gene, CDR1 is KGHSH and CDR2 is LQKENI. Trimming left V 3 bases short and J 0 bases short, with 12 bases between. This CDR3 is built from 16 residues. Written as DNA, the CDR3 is TGTGCCAGCTCACCGGGGGGAACAGCCTCTGGAAACACCATATATTTT. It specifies CASSPGGTASGNTIYF.

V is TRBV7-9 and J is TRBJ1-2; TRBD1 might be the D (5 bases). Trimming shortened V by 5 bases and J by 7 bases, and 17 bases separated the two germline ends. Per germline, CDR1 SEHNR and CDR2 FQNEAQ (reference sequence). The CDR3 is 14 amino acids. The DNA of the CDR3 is TGTGCCAGCAGCCCGCTTCGGGGGTCGGTTGGCTACACCTTC. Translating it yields CASSPLRGSVGYTF.

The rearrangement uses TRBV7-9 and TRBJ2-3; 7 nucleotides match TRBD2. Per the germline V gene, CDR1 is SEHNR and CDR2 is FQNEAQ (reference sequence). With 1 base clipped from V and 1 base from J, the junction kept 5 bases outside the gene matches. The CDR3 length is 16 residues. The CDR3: CASSLGSSGGTDTQYF. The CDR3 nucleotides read TGTGCCAGCAGCTTAGGTAGCAGCGGGGGCACAGATACGCAGTATTTT. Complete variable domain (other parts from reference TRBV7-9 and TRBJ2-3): DTGVSQNPRHKITKRGQNVTFRCDPISEHNRLYWYRQTLGQGPEFLTYFQNEAQLEKSRLLSDRFSAERPKGSFSTLEIQRTEQGDSAMYLCASSLGSSGGTDTQYFGPGTRLTVL.

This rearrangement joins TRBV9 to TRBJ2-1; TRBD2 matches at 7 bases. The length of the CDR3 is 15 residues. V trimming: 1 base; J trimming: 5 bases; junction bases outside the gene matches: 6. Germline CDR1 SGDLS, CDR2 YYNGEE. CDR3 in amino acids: CASSVSGGSNNEQFF. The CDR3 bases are TGTGCCAGCAGCGTATCCGGGGGGTCCAACAATGAGCAGTTCTTC.

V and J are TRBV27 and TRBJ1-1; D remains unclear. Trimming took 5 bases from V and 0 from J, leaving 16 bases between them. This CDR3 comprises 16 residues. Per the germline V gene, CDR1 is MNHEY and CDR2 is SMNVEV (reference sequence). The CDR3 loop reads CASSPSGSFMNTEAFF. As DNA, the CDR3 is TGTGCCAGCAGTCCCTCGGGGTCCTTTATGAACACTGAAGCTTTCTTT.

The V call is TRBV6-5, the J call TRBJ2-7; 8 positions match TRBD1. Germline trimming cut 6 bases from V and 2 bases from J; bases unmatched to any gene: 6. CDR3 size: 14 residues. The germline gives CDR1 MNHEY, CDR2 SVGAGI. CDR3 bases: TGTGCCAGCAGGACTTCCAGGGGGCCCTACGAGCAGTACTTC. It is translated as CASRTSRGPYEQYF.

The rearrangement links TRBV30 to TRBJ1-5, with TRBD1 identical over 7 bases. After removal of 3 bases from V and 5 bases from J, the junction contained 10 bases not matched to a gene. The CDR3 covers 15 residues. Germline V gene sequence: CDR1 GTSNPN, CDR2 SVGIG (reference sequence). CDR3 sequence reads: CAWRQTGTQDQPQHF. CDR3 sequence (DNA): TGTGCCTGGAGACAGACAGGGACGCAAGATCAGCCCCAGCATTTT.

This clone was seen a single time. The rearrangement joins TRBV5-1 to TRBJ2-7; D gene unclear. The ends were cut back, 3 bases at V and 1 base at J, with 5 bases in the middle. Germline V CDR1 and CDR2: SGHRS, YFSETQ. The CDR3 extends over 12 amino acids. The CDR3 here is CASSSGSYEQYF. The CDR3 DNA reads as TGCGCCAGCAGCTCAGGTTCCTACGAGCAGTACTTC.

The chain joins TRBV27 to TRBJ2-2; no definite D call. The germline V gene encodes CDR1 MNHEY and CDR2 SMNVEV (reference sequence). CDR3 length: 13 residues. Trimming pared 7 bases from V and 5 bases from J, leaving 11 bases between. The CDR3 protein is CASMSHVTGELFF. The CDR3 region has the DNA TGTGCCAGCATGTCTCACGTTACCGGGGAGCTGTTTTTT.

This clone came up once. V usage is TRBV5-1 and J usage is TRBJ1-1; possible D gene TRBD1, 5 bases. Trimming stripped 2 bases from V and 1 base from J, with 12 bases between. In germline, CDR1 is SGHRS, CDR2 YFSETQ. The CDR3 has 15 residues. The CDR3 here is CASSFDSFANTEAFF. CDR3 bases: TGCGCCAGCAGCTTCGACAGCTTCGCGAACACTGAAGCTTTCTTT.

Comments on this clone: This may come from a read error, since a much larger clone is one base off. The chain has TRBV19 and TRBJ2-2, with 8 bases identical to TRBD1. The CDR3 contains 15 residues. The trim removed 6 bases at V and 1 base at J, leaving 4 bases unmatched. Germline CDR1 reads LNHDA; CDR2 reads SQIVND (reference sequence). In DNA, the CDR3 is TGTGCCAGTAGAACCGGGACAGGGAACACCGGGGAGCTGTTTTTT. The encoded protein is CASRTGTGNTGELFF.

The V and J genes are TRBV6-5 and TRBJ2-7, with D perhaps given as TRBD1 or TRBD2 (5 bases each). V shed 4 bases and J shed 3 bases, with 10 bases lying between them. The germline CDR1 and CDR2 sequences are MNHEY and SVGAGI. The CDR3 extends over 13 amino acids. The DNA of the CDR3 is TGTGCCAGCAGTTCGGGACGGCTCTACGAGCAGTACTTC. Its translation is CASSSGRLYEQYF.

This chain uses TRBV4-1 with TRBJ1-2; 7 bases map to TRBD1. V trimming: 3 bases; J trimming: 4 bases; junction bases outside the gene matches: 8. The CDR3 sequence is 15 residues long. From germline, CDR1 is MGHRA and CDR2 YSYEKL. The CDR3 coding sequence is TGCGCCAGCAGCCATTCTCCGGGACAGTCCTATGGCTACACCTTC. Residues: CASSHSPGQSYGYTF.

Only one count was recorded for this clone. The CDR3 sequence: CASSLPGQGYEKLFF. The CDR3 coding sequence is TGTGCCAGTAGCCTTCCGGGACAGGGTTATGAAAAACTGTTTTTT. The chain joins TRBV19 to TRBJ1-4, with 9 bases fitting TRBD1. CDR1 is LNHDA and CDR2 is SQIVND in the germline V gene (reference sequence). The CDR3 totals 15 residues. Unmatched junction bases numbered 8, after V lost 6 bases and J lost 6 bases.